The 14 T cell receptor beta chains in this list originate from one sample, sequenced in a study of T cells after yellow fever vaccination. TCRdb passed the 5' RACE reads through MiXCR, listing each CDR3 protein once. In the table there are 360,000 or so distinct CDR3 sequences, around 10% of which are singletons. The material was PBMCs, obtained on the day of the first yellow fever vaccination. These receptors came from a man aged 18 to 35 who received the YFV17D yellow fever vaccine.

The rearrangement joins TRBV7-2 to TRBJ1-1; D not certain. Looked up from germline, CDR1 is SGHTA and CDR2 is FQGNSA. Trimming took off 8 bases at V and 4 bases at J, with 14 bases between the two ends. The CDR3 covers 13 residues. CDR3: CASGSRRGTEAFF. The CDR3, as DNA: TGTGCCAGCGGGTCTCGACGGGGCACTGAAGCTTTCTTT.

CDR3 coding DNA: TGCAGTGCTAGAGAGGCGGGACAGGGTATAGGTGGCTACACCTTC. Translation gives CSAREAGQGIGGYTF. The V and J genes are TRBV20-1 and TRBJ1-2; TRBD1 matches at 9 bases. The J segment lost 7 bases and the V segment lost 0 bases, leaving 9 bases of the junction unmatched. This CDR3 has 15 residues. Germline V gene sequence: CDR1 DFQATT, CDR2 SNEGSKA (reference sequence).

The CDR3 here is CASSPTPGDEQYF. CDR3 DNA: TGTGCCAGCAGCCCAACCCCCGGCGACGAGCAGTACTTC. V gene TRBV13 combines with J gene TRBJ2-7; D is ambiguous. V was cut by 5 bases and J by 5 bases, with 13 bases left in between. This CDR3 contains 13 residues. In germline, CDR1 is PRHDT, CDR2 FYEKMQ (reference sequence).

The rearrangement joins TRBV6-6 to TRBJ2-7; D is perhaps TRBD2 (5 bases). The CDR3 spans 13 residues. Trimming removed 6 bases at V and 3 bases at J, with 12 bases between. From germline, CDR1 is MNHNY and CDR2 SVGAGI (reference sequence). This CDR3 reads CASSPRGSYEQYV. The CDR3 coding sequence is TGTGCCAGCAGCCCCCGGGGAAGCTACGAGCAGTACGTC.

The chain has TRBV12-3 or TRBV12-4 and TRBJ2-1; D not certain. The CDR3 extends over 9 amino acids. The V end was cut by 8 bases, the J end by 8 bases, with 4 bases between. This CDR3 is CASGDEQFF. The DNA for the CDR3 is TGTGCCAGCGGCGATGAGCAGTTCTTC.

The V and J genes are TRBV10-2 and TRBJ2-7; unclear D gene. This CDR3 has 14 amino acids. Germline lookup yields CDR1 WSHSY and CDR2 SAAADI. The V and J ends lost 6 bases and 0 bases respectively, with 12 bases between them. CDR3 sequence (DNA): TGCGCCAGCAGGAGTATAGAGAGCTCCTACGAGCAGTACTTC. Translated: CASRSIESSYEQYF.

The CDR3 DNA follows: TGTGCCAGCACAGTGGGAGGGGGTAAGGAGACCCAGTACTTC. The encoded protein is CASTVGGGKETQYF. The chain carries TRBV6-1 and TRBJ2-5; weak D call: TRBD2 (7 bases). The germline V gene has CDR1 MNHNS and CDR2 SASEGT. This CDR3 is built from 14 residues. Trimming shortened V by 7 bases and J by 5 bases, and 17 bases separated the two germline ends.

There are a few counts of this clonotype. The V gene is TRBV27, the J gene TRBJ2-1; TRBD1 agrees at 8 bases. J was trimmed by 6 bases and V by 5 bases; bases with no gene match: 12. Per the germline V gene, CDR1 is MNHEY and CDR2 is SMNVEV (reference sequence). CDR3 length: 16 residues. As DNA, the CDR3 is TGTGCCAGCAGTCGACCTGGGACAGGTGGGAGCAATGAGCAGTTCTTC. This encodes CASSRPGTGGSNEQFF.

Only a few counts were recorded for this clonotype. V is TRBV12-3 or TRBV12-4 and J is TRBJ1-5, with D tentatively TRBD1 (5 bases). Trimming shortened V by 0 bases and J by 2 bases, and 20 bases separated the two germline ends. This CDR3 has 19 residues. This chain's CDR3 is CASSLAARGLIRGNQPQHF. DNA for the CDR3: TGTGCCAGCAGTTTAGCGGCGCGGGGGTTGATAAGGGGCAATCAGCCCCAGCATTTT.

The V and J genes are TRBV5-1 and TRBJ1-1; 9 nucleotides agree with TRBD1. V lost 2 bases to trimming and J lost 4 bases; unmatched junction nucleotides: 6. The CDR3 is 15 residues long. The germline V gene has CDR1 SGHRS and CDR2 YFSETQ. CDR3: CASSLTGGVGTEAFF. In DNA form, the CDR3 reads TGCGCCAGCAGCTTAACAGGGGGCGTTGGCACTGAAGCTTTCTTT.

This clonotype was counted a few times. The chain uses TRBV5-5 and TRBJ2-2; unclear D gene. The CDR3 has 15 amino acids. V was pared by 1 base and J by 2 bases, with 9 bases between. CDR1 and CDR2 (germline): SGHKS, YYEKEE (reference sequence). CDR3 sequence reads: CASSLLRQNTGELFF. For the CDR3, the DNA is TGTGCCAGCAGCTTGCTGAGACAAAACACCGGGGAGCTGTTTTTT.

This clonotype was detected ten times or more. CDR3 in DNA: TGCGCCAGCAGACCCGGACACCCTGAAGATACGCAGTATTTT. It codes for CASRPGHPEDTQYF. The J gene is TRBJ2-3, the V gene TRBV5-1, with D possibly matching TRBD1 (5 bases). Trimming cost V 5 bases and J 5 bases, with 15 bases left between them. The germline V gene has CDR1 SGHRS and CDR2 YFSETQ. The CDR3 extends over 14 amino acids.

The CDR3 region is CASSLRGRGFF. CDR3 in DNA: TGTGCCAGCAGCCTTCGGGGACGAGGGTTTTTT. The chain combines TRBV5-6 with TRBJ1-4; perhaps TRBD1 as D (5 bases). V was clipped by 4 bases and J by 16 bases, with 14 bases between them. The CDR3 contains 11 residues. Per germline, CDR1 SGHDT and CDR2 YYEEEE.

The sample holds a few counts of this clonotype. This chain uses TRBV20-1 with TRBJ2-3, with D uncertain. This CDR3 region has 12 residues. Deletions cut 4 bases from V and 0 bases from J, with 5 bases between. The germline V gene has CDR1 DFQATT and CDR2 SNEGSKA (reference sequence). Here the CDR3 reads CSAKSSTDTQYF. CDR3 coding DNA: TGCAGTGCTAAGTCTAGCACAGATACGCAGTATTTT.